The entry below gives a single T cell receptor beta chain sequence along with its context. Its antigen is still unknown. No much larger clonotype is one base removed from it; base qualities were not supplied. This specimen comes from a study of OX40 agonist ivuxolimab in advanced cancers. For the wider study: The costimulatory receptor OX40 (CD134) was targeted by ivuxolimab, a fully human IgG2 agonistic monoclonal antibody. Intravenous ivuxolimab was administered to patients every 2 weeks at six dose levels: 0.01, 0.1, 0.3, 1.5, 3 and 10 mg/kg. Of the 50 to 55 patients in dose escalation, 19 had hepatocellular carcinoma, some 15 had melanoma, 9 had renal cell carcinoma and 9 had head and neck cancer. In the dose-escalation cohort, nearly 85% of patients were male, and the mean age was 60 years with a range of roughly 23 to 79. Prior anti-PD-1, anti-PD-L1 or anti-CTLA-4 therapy was permitted, and checkpoint inhibitors had been received by around 40% of dose-escalation patients. Three dose-escalation patients achieved partial responses, one with hepatocellular carcinoma and two with cutaneous melanoma. Peripheral TCRbeta sequencing aimed to test whether ivuxolimab altered TCR sequence diversity and caused clonal T-cell expansion. The paper reports the monotherapy dose-escalation portion (N of about 47 patients) of the phase I ivuxolimab trial.

General study outcomes and caveats: The antigen specificity of the clonally expanded peripheral T cells was not determined. In partial responders in the 0.1-3.0 mg/kg groups, normalized peripheral clonal expansion was found to be among the lowest, especially among CD8+ T cells. At doses from 0.1 to 3.0 mg/kg, clonal expansion was seen in both CD4+ and CD8+ blood T cells between baseline and week 6. After ivuxolimab, CD8+ T cells had more expanded clones than CD4+ T cells on average. Low levels of normalized T-cell clonal expansion were also shown by some nonresponding patients.

The trial excluded patients who had a history of autoimmune disease or who were on systemic immunosuppression. Peripheral blood for TCR sequencing was collected from all dose cohorts at baseline, on cycle 4 day 1, and on cycle 7 day 1. Samples came from an open-label, multicenter, first-in-human phase I dose-escalation trial of ivuxolimab. Adults with locally advanced or metastatic head and neck squamous cell, hepatocellular, melanoma or renal cell carcinoma were enrolled in the trial. Before TCR sequencing, CD4+ and CD8+ T cells were separately sorted from peripheral blood. For sequencing of the TCRbeta CDR3 region, genomic DNA was extracted from the sorted cells. TCRbeta CDR3 regions were sequenced using the immunoSEQ Assay. Entries here come from immuneACCESS through TCRdb and include only in-frame sequences with V and J called. Some clones fail to appear in such tables; in the studies checked, an unresolved V gene covers under half of the shortfall, and the cause of the remainder is unknown. Across this sample there are 15,000 to 25,000 clones, with roughly three quarters seen only once. Around 20% of the sample belongs to the ten largest clones.

Here the sequenced sample was CD4+ or CD8+ T cells sorted from blood, taken in a trial of the OX40 agonist ivuxolimab. This TCR came from an adult with an advanced solid tumor such as melanoma, head and neck, liver or kidney cancer.

This receptor carries the CDR3 CAWSPRPGSNQPQHF. Here is the DNA: TGTGCCTGGAGTCCCCGCCCGGGAAGCAATCAGCCCCAGCATTTT. In this chain, TRBV30 is recombined with TRBJ1-5, with an unclear D gene assignment. CDR1 and CDR2, looked up from the germline V gene (reference sequence), are GTSNPN and SVGIG. V is clipped by 2 bases and J by 1 base, and the sequence between their germline boundaries is 12 bases long. The CDR3 contains 15 residues, cysteine and phenylalanine counted. Of the read, only the CDR3 DNA is kept; its 45 bases are in frame from base 1.